Listed below are T cell receptor beta chains from one sample, sequenced in a study of blood T cell repertoires in COVID-19. TCRdb keeps only in-frame clones here, not all; method: immunoSEQ multiplex PCR. The top ten hold less than 4% of the sample, which has about 160,000 clones, approximately 80% seen once. Sequencing input: PBMCs or T cells enriched from blood (not recorded which). These receptor sequences come from a woman aged 55-75 years who had recovered from COVID-19. Each CDR3 is given with its conserved first and last residue. A D gene is named only where the DNA matches it firmly. A row's size may be missing; if present it is once, few, many or a size class.

CDR3 length,D gene,J gene,V gene,clone size,CDR3 DNA,CDR3 protein
14,.,TRBJ1-1,TRBV19,once,TGTGCCAGTACTAAGGGGAATATGAACACTGAAGCTTTCTTT,CASTKGNMNTEAFF
13,.,TRBJ2-2,TRBV9,few,TGTGCCAGCAGCGTCTATAACACCGGGGAGCTGTTTTTT,CASSVYNTGELFF
16,TRBD1,TRBJ2-2,TRBV11-2,.,TGTGCCAGCACCTCCTGGGACAGTACGAACACCGGGGAGCTGTTTTTT,CASTSWDSTNTGELFF
12,.,TRBJ1-2,TRBV5-6,.,TGTGCCAGCAGCTTGACAGACTATGGCTACACCTTC,CASSLTDYGYTF
17,TRBD1,TRBJ1-5,TRBV7-8,.,TGTGCCAGCAGCCTCCGGGACAGGGGGATGAGCAATCAGCCCCAGCATTTT,CASSLRDRGMSNQPQHF
13,.,TRBJ1-1,TRBV11-2,.,TGTGCCAGCAGCCCCGACAGGAGTACTGAAGCTTTCTTT,CASSPDRSTEAFF
14,TRBD1,TRBJ2-1,TRBV29-1,.,TGCAGCGTTGATACAGGGGAACGATACAATGAGCAGTTCTTC,CSVDTGERYNEQFF
14,.,TRBJ1-1,TRBV5-1,.,TGCGCCAGCAGCCAAGGGGCCCAGAACACTGAAGCTTTCTTT,CASSQGAQNTEAFF
16,TRBD1,TRBJ1-3,TRBV18,.,TGTGCCAGCTCACCTTGGGACAGGGACCCCGGAAACACCATATATTTT,CASSPWDRDPGNTIYF
15,TRBD1,TRBJ1-4,TRBV9,.,TGTGCCAGCAGCGTAGAGGGGACAGGGGGTGAAAAACTGTTTTTT,CASSVEGTGGEKLFF
17,.,TRBJ2-7,TRBV14,once,TGTGCCAGCAGCCAAGAAACCGGGGTGATCCTCATGGGAGAGCAGTACTTC,CASSQETGVILMGEQYF
14,.,TRBJ1-6,TRBV20-1,.,TGCAGTGCTAGTGCCCAGGGTTATAATTCACCCCTCCACTTT,CSASAQGYNSPLHF
14,.,TRBJ1-2,TRBV3-1/TRBV3-2,.,TGTGCCAGCAGCTTTACGGACAGCTTCTATGGCTACACCTTC,CASSFTDSFYGYTF
13,.,TRBJ1-1,TRBV27,.,TGTGCCAGCGTCCCAGGACTGAGGACTGAAGCTTTCTTT,CASVPGLRTEAFF
14,.,TRBJ1-2,TRBV27,.,TGTGCCAGCAGTTCCCTTATGGGGGGTAGTGGCTACACCTTC,CASSSLMGGSGYTF
15,.,TRBJ1-1,TRBV4-1,.,TGCGCCAGCAGCCAAGATCCGGCAGGGAACACTGAAGCTTTCTTT,CASSQDPAGNTEAFF
13,.,TRBJ2-7,TRBV20-1,.,TGCAGTGCTAGTTTCAAGGGAGTGAGTGAGCAGTACTTC,CSASFKGVSEQYF
15,.,TRBJ1-2,TRBV5-1,.,TGCGCCAGCAGCTTGGGTCCAGGATCGAACTATGGCTACACCTTC,CASSLGPGSNYGYTF
13,.,TRBJ1-3,TRBV30,.,TGTGCCTCTCCCTCCAGCTCTGGAAACACCATATATTTT,CASPSSSGNTIYF
14,.,TRBJ2-2,TRBV2,.,TGTGCCAGCGAAAGGACTTGGAACACCGGGGAGCTGTTTTTT,CASERTWNTGELFF
15,.,TRBJ1-4,TRBV4-1,.,TGCGCCAGCAGCCCACGGGGAGGGATTAATGAAAAACTGTTTTTT,CASSPRGGINEKLFF
14,.,TRBJ2-2,TRBV7-3,.,TGTGCCAGCAGTTTAGGGGGGAGCACCGGGGAGCTGTTTTTT,CASSLGGSTGELFF
15,.,TRBJ2-1,TRBV6-1,.,TGTGCCAGCAGTGAAGGCTCTAAGCGGGTCAATGAGCAGTTCTTC,CASSEGSKRVNEQFF
19,.,TRBJ1-5,TRBV2,.,TGTGCCAGCAAGGGGCTCCCCGAGAGCCTACGTCAATCCAATCAGCCCCAGCATTTT,CASKGLPESLRQSNQPQHF
15,TRBD1,TRBJ2-1,TRBV2,.,TGTGCCAGCAGTGAACAGAACAGGGGCTACAATGAGCAGTTCTTC,CASSEQNRGYNEQFF
15,.,TRBJ2-1,TRBV7-2,.,TGTGCCAGCAGCTTTCTGGGCTTATCCTACAATGAGCAGTTCTTC,CASSFLGLSYNEQFF
13,.,TRBJ1-1,TRBV5-6,.,TGTGCCAGCAGCTTGGACCGGGACACTGAAGCTTTCTTT,CASSLDRDTEAFF
14,TRBD1,TRBJ2-5,TRBV18,once,TGTGCCAGCTCACCAAGCCAGGGGGCAGAGACCCAGTACTTC,CASSPSQGAETQYF
18,TRBD1,TRBJ1-3,TRBV7-3,.,TGTGCCAGCAGCTTAACCTTATTCGCAGGGGGCTTTGGAAACACCATATATTTT,CASSLTLFAGGFGNTIYF
16,.,TRBJ2-5,TRBV7-8,.,TGTGCCAGCGCTCGCCGCGCGGCCGGGGGAGGAGAGACCCAGTACTTC,CASARRAAGGGETQYF
18,TRBD2,TRBJ2-4,TRBV13,.,TGTGCCAGCAGCCCCGGACTAGCGGGGGGGATAGCCAAAAACATTCAGTACTTC,CASSPGLAGGIAKNIQYF
16,.,TRBJ2-1,TRBV11-2,once,TGTGCCAGCAGCTTAGAGATCGGGAAATCCTACAATGAGCAGTTCTTC,CASSLEIGKSYNEQFF
13,TRBD1,TRBJ2-2,TRBV29-1,.,TGCAGCGGGCAGGGGGCGAACACCGGGGAGCTGTTTTTT,CSGQGANTGELFF
13,.,TRBJ2-7,TRBV6-1,.,TGTGCCAGCAGTGAGTGGAGCTCCTACGAGCAGTACTTC,CASSEWSSYEQYF
13,.,TRBJ1-1,TRBV9,.,TGTGCCAGCAGCGCCGGACAGCACACTGAAGCTTTCTTT,CASSAGQHTEAFF
14,.,TRBJ1-4,TRBV2,once,TGTGCCAGCACCGCGGAGGGGCGCGGTGAAAAACTGTTTTTT,CASTAEGRGEKLFF
15,.,TRBJ1-1,TRBV9,once,TGTGCCAGCAGCGTAGACCCTGGGGGGGGCACTGAAGCTTTCTTT,CASSVDPGGGTEAFF
13,.,TRBJ2-7,TRBV18,.,TGTGCCAGCTCACGAGAAGATTACTACGAGCAGTACTTC,CASSREDYYEQYF
15,TRBD1,TRBJ1-5,TRBV3-1/TRBV3-2,once,TGTGCCAGCAGCCACGGGACAGGGTCCAATCAGCCCCAGCATTTT,CASSHGTGSNQPQHF
15,.,TRBJ2-5,TRBV14,once,TGTGCCAGCAGCCAAGGAGGGGGGGGCCAGGAGACCCAGTACTTC,CASSQGGGGQETQYF
16,TRBD1,TRBJ1-2,TRBV5-4,.,TGTGCCAGCAGCACGAAAGAAACCGGGACAGACTCTAGCTACACCTTC,CASSTKETGTDSSYTF
14,.,TRBJ2-1,TRBV27,.,TGTGCCAGCAGAGGTGGGGCGGGGGCCAATGAGCAGTTCTTC,CASRGGAGANEQFF